This T cell receptor (beta chain) was captured by sequencing in a study of shared clonotypes between healthy human individuals. Study results and caveats: Tissue TCR repertoires likely differ from these blood-only repertoires. At large depth, rarefaction still showed sorted-subset sequencing to be incomplete. Several donors showed sharing of around 5% of naive CD4 clonotypes.

A note on this clone: The antigen remains undetermined.

This CDR3 is built from 16 residues. Germline V gene data show CDR1 as SGHRS and CDR2 as YFSETQ. The junction had 3 bases not matched to a gene; V was cut back by 4 bases and J by 1 base. CD45RO-negative, CCR7-positively selected cells formed the naive CD8 fraction, excluding terminally differentiated effector memory CD45RA+ cells. Assay: immunoSEQ multiplex PCR; the TCRdb copy retains only in-frame clones and omits some. The sample shows more than 2 million clones, approximately 95% of them seen only once. The sequence was obtained from a man aged 18 to 30 in good health. The sample taken for sequencing was naive CD8+ T cells sorted from blood. The chain combines TRBV5-1 with TRBJ2-2, with TRBD2 identical over 11 bases. The CDR3 reads CASSLLAGGNTGELFF. The CDR3 DNA reads TGCGCCAGCAGCCTCCTAGCGGGAGGGAACACCGGGGAGCTGTTTTTT.